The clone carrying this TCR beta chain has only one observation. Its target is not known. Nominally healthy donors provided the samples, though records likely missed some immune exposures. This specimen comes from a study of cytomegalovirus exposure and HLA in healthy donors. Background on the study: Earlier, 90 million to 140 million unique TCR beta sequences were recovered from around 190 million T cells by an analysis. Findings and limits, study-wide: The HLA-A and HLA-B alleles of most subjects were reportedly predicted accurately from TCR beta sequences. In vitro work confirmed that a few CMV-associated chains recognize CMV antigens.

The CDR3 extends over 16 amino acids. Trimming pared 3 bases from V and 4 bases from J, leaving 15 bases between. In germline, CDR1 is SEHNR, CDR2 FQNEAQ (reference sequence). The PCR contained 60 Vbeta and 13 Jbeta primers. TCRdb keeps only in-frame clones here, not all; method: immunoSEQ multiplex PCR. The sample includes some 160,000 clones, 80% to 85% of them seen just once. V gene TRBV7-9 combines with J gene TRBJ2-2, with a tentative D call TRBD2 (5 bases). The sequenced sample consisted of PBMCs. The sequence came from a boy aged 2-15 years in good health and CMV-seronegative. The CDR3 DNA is TGTGCCAGCAGCTTTTACACGGGGATAGGCACCGGGGAGCTGTTTTTT. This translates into CASSFYTGIGTGELFF.